This record concerns one T cell receptor (beta chain) sequence. The antigen remains unidentified. This was the immunoSEQ v3.0 assay at survey level. Method: immunoSEQ multiplex PCR; TCRdb's copy keeps in-frame clones and lacks some. The sample yields some 25,000 clones, approximately 80% seen once. Deletions cut 5 bases from V and 4 bases from J, with 21 bases between. CDR1 is MDHEN, CDR2 SYDVKM, per germline. The CDR3 consists of 16 residues. This specimen comes from a study of long-term antiretroviral therapy in people with HIV. Regarding the study as a whole: Controls exceeded HIV repertoires in CDR3 length range.

This receptor was identified in a man in his forties or fifties with HIV. The starting material was unsorted PBMCs, obtained 3 years after starting antiretroviral therapy. This chain joins TRBV28 and TRBJ2-7, with D uncertain. In DNA form, the CDR3 reads TGTGCCAGCAGTCCTCTCCACACAAAGCCCCTTTACGAGCAGTACTTC. Translation: CASSPLHTKPLYEQYF.